Here is one T cell receptor (beta chain) with its context. This sample stems from a study of cytomegalovirus exposure and HLA in healthy donors. Both 60 Vbeta primers and 13 Jbeta primers went into the PCR. Original data processing: Later reanalysis found tens of millions of unique TCR beta chains, around 11 million of them shared. Libraries were prepared by immunoSEQ multiplex PCR; TCRdb keeps only in-frame clonotypes and omits some of them. V and J calls and clone size are as listed in that table; D and trimming were resolved from the DNA. The sample lists nearly 95,000 clones, approximately 75% occurring once. V dropped 8 bases and J dropped 6; count of bases not matched to a gene: 9. Looked up from germline, CDR1 is LGHNT and CDR2 is FRNRAP. The CDR3 totals 13 residues.

Sequenced material: PBMCs. This chain connects TRBV12-5 to TRBJ1-1, with TRBD1 matching over 7 bases. The TCR was taken from a woman between 40 and 50 years old in good health and CMV-seronegative. CDR3 loop: CASSSGGRPEAFF. CDR3 coding DNA: TGTGCTAGTTCCTCAGGGGGGAGGCCTGAAGCTTTCTTT. The complete variable domain, with remaining parts taken from reference TRBV12-5 and TRBJ1-1, reads DARVTQTPRHKVTEMGQEVTMRCQPILGHNTVFWYRQTMMQGLELLAYFRNRAPLDDSGMPKDRFSAEMPDATLATLKIQPSEPRDSAVYFCASSSGGRPEAFFGQGTRLTVV.